This TCR beta chain stems from a study of blood T cells in healthy people across ages. The table lists this clonotype with many counts. Through a sample-barcoded 5' primer and a J-beta primer mix, a second PCR was run for roughly 6 to 12 cycles. TCRdb itself ran the 5' RACE reads through MiXCR, one entry per CDR3 protein. The sample consists of roughly 1,700,000 distinct CDR3 sequences, roughly 27% of them appearing once. The CDR3 runs to 15 residues. V shed 6 bases, J shed 9 bases, and the junction held 10 bases outside the gene matches. Sequencing input: blood. The V call is TRBV12-3 or TRBV12-4, the J call TRBJ1-6; 8 nucleotides agree with TRBD1. The sequence came from a woman in her twenties or thirties in good health. The CDR3, as DNA: TGTGCCAGCAGCGAAGTTCAGGGGGCTAGTTCACCCCTCCACTTT. Its translation is CASSEVQGASSPLHF.